Below, 23 T cell receptor beta chains from the same sample are listed, as sequenced in a study of a mutant IDH1 vaccine in newly diagnosed glioma. Time point specified: week 23, last vaccination. Each dose of the vaccine consisted of 300 ug of mutant IDH1 20-mer peptide, with topical imiquimod. These receptors are not linked to any known antigen. Method: immunoSEQ multiplex PCR; TCRdb's copy keeps in-frame clones and lacks some. Seen here are 35,000 to 50,000 clones, roughly 80% observed once, and the top ten hold 2.4%. Material: PBMCs, obtained from a glioma patient whose treatment included an IDH1 peptide vaccine. These receptors originate from a woman younger than 30 with glioma. Some clones in this sample may be carry-over from other donors' samples.

This chain uses TRBV5-1 with TRBJ2-2; TRBD2 matches 11 bases. Germline V gene data show CDR1 as SGHRS and CDR2 as YFSETQ. The CDR3 is made up of 17 amino acids. The ends lost 2 bases at V and 1 base at J; junction bases unmatched: 4. The CDR3 DNA follows: TGCGCCAGCAGCTTACTAGCGGGGGAGCTGAACACCGGGGAGCTGTTTTTT. This gives the protein CASSLLAGELNTGELFF.

The chain is built from TRBV29-1 and TRBJ2-1; D unresolved. Germline V gene data show CDR1 as SQVTM and CDR2 as ANQGSEA. Trimming shortened V by 0 bases and J by 4 bases, and 10 bases separated the two germline ends. CDR3 length: 14 residues. The CDR3 DNA sequence: TGCAGCGTTGAAGAGAGTAGTTCTTACAATGAGCAGTTCTTC. Residues: CSVEESSSYNEQFF.

This clone has only one observation. This rearrangement joins TRBV5-1 to TRBJ2-5; a possible D gene is TRBD2 (6 bases). This CDR3 is built from 14 residues. Germline V gene sequence: CDR1 SGHRS, CDR2 YFSETQ. V lost 0 bases and J lost 5, with 11 bases in between. The CDR3 region is CASSLARAGETQYF. CDR3 in DNA: TGCGCCAGCAGCTTGGCCAGGGCGGGGGAGACCCAGTACTTC.

CDR3 bases: TGTGCCAGCAGCTTAAAGACGGCCAGGATTAGCGAAAAACTGTTTTTT. This encodes CASSLKTARISEKLFF. The chain combines TRBV7-6 with TRBJ1-4; D not certain. This CDR3 is 16 amino acids long. Deletions cut 2 bases from V and 8 bases from J, with 18 bases between. The germline CDR1 and CDR2 sequences are SGHVS and FNYEAQ.

This rearrangement joins TRBV19 to TRBJ2-5; 12 bases fit TRBD2. The germline V gene encodes CDR1 LNHDA and CDR2 SQIVND (reference sequence). This CDR3 is built from 14 residues. Unmatched junction bases numbered 3, after V lost 6 bases and J lost 4 bases. The CDR3 region is CASRLAGGVETQYF. The DNA for the CDR3 is TGTGCCAGTAGACTAGCGGGGGGAGTAGAGACCCAGTACTTC.

The V and J genes are TRBV15 and TRBJ2-2; D is uncertain. Germline CDR1 is LNHNV and CDR2 is YYDKDF (reference sequence). The ends were cut back, 3 bases at V and 3 bases at J, with 8 bases in the middle. This CDR3 has 14 residues. The CDR3: CATSRQSDTGELFF. The CDR3 DNA reads TGTGCCACCAGCAGGCAGTCCGACACCGGGGAGCTGTTTTTT.

The chain has TRBV5-1 and TRBJ2-7; 11 bases are shared with TRBD2. From germline, CDR1 is SGHRS and CDR2 YFSETQ. J gave up 3 bases and V 3 bases, and 2 bases lay outside the gene matches. CDR3 length: 14 residues. CDR3 DNA: TGCGCCAGCAGCTCTAGCGGGGGGTTCTACGAGCAGTACTTC. Encoded protein: CASSSSGGFYEQYF. Full variable domain (missing parts from reference TRBV5-1 and TRBJ2-7): KAGVTQTPRYLIKTRGQQVTLSCSPISGHRSVSWYQQTPGQGLQFLFEYFSETQRNKGNFPGRFSGRQFSNSRSEMNVSTLELGDSALYLCASSSSGGFYEQYFGPGTRLTVT.

The chain has TRBV5-6 and TRBJ1-1; D gene uncertain. V was clipped by 6 bases and J by 1 base, with 13 bases between them. The CDR3 consists of 14 residues. Germline V gene data show CDR1 as SGHDT and CDR2 as YYEEEE. CDR3: CASTPDGRNTEAFF. The CDR3, as DNA: TGTGCCAGCACTCCGGACGGTCGGAACACTGAAGCTTTCTTT.

The V and J genes are TRBV7-3 and TRBJ2-3; possible D gene TRBD2, 6 bases. The germline gives CDR1 SGHTA, CDR2 FQGTGA. The CDR3 is 14 residues long. V was clipped by 4 bases and J by 0 bases, with 8 bases between them. Here the CDR3 reads CASSSGTSTDTQYF. CDR3 DNA sequence: TGTGCCAGCAGCTCGGGGACTAGCACAGATACGCAGTATTTT.

V is TRBV10-3 and J is TRBJ2-1; D perhaps matches TRBD1 (6 bases). The CDR3 sequence is 15 residues long. Germline V gene lookup returns CDR1 ENHRY and CDR2 SYGVKD. Trimming removed 5 bases at V and 5 bases at J, with 16 bases between. In nucleotides, the CDR3 is TGTGCCATCAGTCTAGGGGGTTTAGCCCACAATGAGCAGTTCTTC. Translation gives CAISLGGLAHNEQFF.

This sequence joins TRBV7-6 and TRBJ1-1, with a possible D match to TRBD1 (6 bases). Trimming shortened V by 3 bases and J by 5 bases, and 13 bases separated the two germline ends. The CDR3 consists of 14 residues. CDR1 is SGHVS, CDR2 FNYEAQ, per germline. The DNA for the CDR3 is TGTGCCAGCAGCTTGAGCAGGGGTTATACTGAAGCTTTCTTT. Protein: CASSLSRGYTEAFF.

This chain joins TRBV15 and TRBJ1-1; D uncertain. In germline, CDR1 is LNHNV, CDR2 YYDKDF (reference sequence). This CDR3 is 12 amino acids long. Trimming pared 4 bases from V and 6 bases from J, leaving 9 bases between. CDR3 in amino acids: CATSNGFSEAFF. CDR3 coding DNA: TGTGCCACCAGCAACGGGTTCTCTGAAGCTTTCTTT.

This clone has only a few counts. The genes are TRBV7-3 and TRBJ2-3; 7 nucleotides line up with TRBD1. Germline loops: CDR1 SGHTA, CDR2 FQGTGA. The CDR3 contains 16 residues. The V segment lost 5 bases and the J segment 2 bases; nucleotides outside the gene matches: 10. CDR3 in amino acids: CASSPNPGQPTDTQYF. CDR3 nucleotides: TGTGCCAGCAGCCCGAACCCGGGACAGCCCACAGATACGCAGTATTTT.

This clone occurred once. The chain uses TRBV5-4 and TRBJ1-2; D unresolved. Deletions cut 0 bases from V and 6 bases from J, with 15 bases between. The germline CDR1 and CDR2 sequences are SGHNT and YYREEE (reference sequence). CDR3 length equals 15 residues. The CDR3 DNA reads as TGTGCCAGCAGCTTGGGTGGGTGGAGACGGGATGGCTACACCTTC. The encoded protein is CASSLGGWRRDGYTF. The full variable domain, with the rest looked up from reference TRBV5-4 and TRBJ1-2, is ETGVTQSPTHLIKTRGQQVTLRCSSQSGHNTVSWYQQALGQGPQFIFQYYREEENGRGNFPPRFSGLQFPNYSSELNVNALELDDSALYLCASSLGGWRRDGYTFGSGTRLTVV.

The J gene is TRBJ2-1, the V gene TRBV7-9, with 9 bases matching TRBD2. Germline CDR1 reads SEHNR; CDR2 reads FQNEAQ (reference sequence). The CDR3 spans 15 residues. V was pared by 5 bases and J by 1 base, with 3 bases of the junction left unmatched. The chain's CDR3 is CASSPLAGSYNEQFF. CDR3 coding DNA: TGTGCCAGCAGCCCCCTAGCGGGATCCTACAATGAGCAGTTCTTC.

The chain uses TRBV5-6 and TRBJ2-1; weak D call: TRBD2 (6 bases). Trimming shortened V by 4 bases and J by 5 bases, and 13 bases separated the two germline ends. CDR1 and CDR2 from the germline V gene are SGHDT and YYEEEE. There are 14 residues in the CDR3. The CDR3 reads CASSAGFLDNEQFF. The CDR3 DNA reads as TGTGCCAGCAGCGCGGGGTTTCTCGACAATGAGCAGTTCTTC.

The CDR3 sequence is CASSLGTGVTEAFF. The CDR3 DNA follows: TGTGCCAGCAGTTTAGGGACAGGGGTCACTGAAGCTTTCTTT. This chain joins TRBV27 and TRBJ1-1, with 10 bases aligning to TRBD1. The V segment lost 2 bases and the J segment 4 bases; nucleotides outside the gene matches: 1. The CDR3 loop spans 14 amino acids. From germline, CDR1 is MNHEY and CDR2 SMNVEV (reference sequence).

This chain joins TRBV5-1 and TRBJ2-7; either TRBD1 or TRBD2 may fit D (6 bases each). Germline V lookup: CDR1 SGHRS, CDR2 YFSETQ. This CDR3 has 12 amino acids. V was trimmed by 0 bases and J by 8 bases, leaving 9 bases between them. CDR3 region: CASSLGGGKQYF. Written as DNA, the CDR3 is TGCGCCAGCAGCTTGGGAGGGGGGAAGCAGTACTTC.

Comment on this clone: The identical CDR3 is also encoded by other nucleotide sequences in the sample. The chain combines TRBV27 with TRBJ1-1; D not certain. The CDR3 loop spans 11 amino acids. Per the germline V gene, CDR1 is MNHEY and CDR2 is SMNVEV (reference sequence). Trimming removed 6 bases at V and 1 base at J, with 3 bases between. CDR3 DNA: TGTGCCAGCAGACGGAACACTGAAGCTTTCTTT. This gives the protein CASRRNTEAFF.

The CDR3 DNA reads TGTGCCAGCAGCCAAGACATAGGTAGGGGCCACGAGCAGTACTTC. Protein product: CASSQDIGRGHEQYF. This chain uses TRBV14 with TRBJ2-7; possible D gene TRBD1, 5 bases. V lost 0 bases, J lost 5 bases, and 14 bases lay in between. CDR3 length: 15 residues. CDR1 is SGHDN and CDR2 is FVKESK in the germline V gene.

V and J are TRBV10-2 and TRBJ1-4; 7 nucleotides agree with TRBD1. V dropped 2 bases and J dropped 7; count of bases not matched to a gene: 10. The CDR3 has 16 residues. In germline, CDR1 is WSHSY, CDR2 SAAADI. The CDR3 DNA sequence: TGCGCCAGCAGTGAGCTACGTGGAGGGGGCGGTGAAAAACTGTTTTTT. This encodes CASSELRGGGGEKLFF.

The J gene is TRBJ2-6, the V gene TRBV4-3; D not certain. CDR3 size: 17 residues. Germline V lookup: CDR1 LGHNA, CDR2 YSLEER. V gave up 0 bases and J gave up 3 bases, with 12 bases separating them. The CDR3 coding sequence is TGCGCCAGCAGCCAAGACAGAACGGGTTTTGGGGCCAACGTCCTGACTTTC. This encodes CASSQDRTGFGANVLTF.

This clone was detected a few times. The rearrangement links TRBV7-9 to TRBJ2-2, with D perhaps being TRBD1 or TRBD2 (5 bases each). Germline loops: CDR1 SEHNR, CDR2 FQNEAQ (reference sequence). This CDR3 is 15 amino acids long. V shed 3 bases and J shed 7 bases, with 15 bases lying between them. Written as DNA, the CDR3 is TGTGCCAGCAGCTTCGGGGACGCCATCTTCGGGGAGCTGTTTTTT. This codes for CASSFGDAIFGELFF.